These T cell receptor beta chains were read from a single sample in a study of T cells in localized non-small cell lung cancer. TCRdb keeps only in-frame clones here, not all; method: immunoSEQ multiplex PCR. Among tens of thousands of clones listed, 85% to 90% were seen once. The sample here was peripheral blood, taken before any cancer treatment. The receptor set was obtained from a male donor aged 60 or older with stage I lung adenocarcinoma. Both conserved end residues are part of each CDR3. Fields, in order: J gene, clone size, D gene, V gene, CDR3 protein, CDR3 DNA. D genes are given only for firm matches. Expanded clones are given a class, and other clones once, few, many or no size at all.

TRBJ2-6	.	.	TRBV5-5	CASSLEKFFSGANVLTF	TGTGCCAGCAGCTTGGAGAAGTTCTTCTCTGGGGCCAACGTCCTGACTTTC
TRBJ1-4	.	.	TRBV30	CAWSVTGTNEKLFF	TGTGCCTGGAGTGTAACAGGGACTAATGAAAAACTGTTTTTT
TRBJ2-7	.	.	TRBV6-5	CASSERQTTYEQYF	TGTGCCAGCAGTGAGCGACAGACGACCTACGAGCAGTACTTC
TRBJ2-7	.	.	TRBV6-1	CASSELRATTIPGEQYF	TGTGCCAGCAGTGAATTAAGGGCTACCACCATCCCGGGGGAGCAGTACTTC
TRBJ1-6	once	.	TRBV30	CAWSQGRLISPLHF	TGTGCCTGGAGCCAGGGCCGGCTTATCTCACCCCTCCACTTT
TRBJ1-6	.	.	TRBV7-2	CASSDPGRRNSPLHF	TGTGCCAGCAGCGACCCGGGACGACGTAATTCACCCCTCCACTTT
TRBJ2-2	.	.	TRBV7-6	CASSFGTASANTGELFF	TGTGCCAGCAGCTTCGGGACGGCTAGTGCGAACACCGGGGAGCTGTTTTTT
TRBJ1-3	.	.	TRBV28	CASSFLGNTIYF	TGTGCCAGCAGTTTTCTCGGAAACACCATATATTTT
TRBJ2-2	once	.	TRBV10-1	CASTSGNTGELFF	TGCGCCAGCACCTCAGGGAACACCGGGGAGCTGTTTTTT
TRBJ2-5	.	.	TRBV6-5	CASAHGQETQYF	TGTGCCAGCGCCCACGGACAAGAGACCCAGTACTTC
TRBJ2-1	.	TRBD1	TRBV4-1	CASSHSPGQGDNEQFF	TGCGCCAGCAGTCACTCTCCGGGACAGGGGGACAATGAGCAGTTCTTC
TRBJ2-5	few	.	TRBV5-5	CASSQHAGETQYF	TGTGCCAGCAGCCAACATGCGGGAGAGACCCAGTACTTC
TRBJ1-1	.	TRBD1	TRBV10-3	CAIRTNTGGLGTEAFF	TGTGCCATCCGTACTAATACAGGGGGCCTGGGCACTGAAGCTTTCTTT
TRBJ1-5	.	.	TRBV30	CAWSVPRAGSNQPQHF	TGTGCCTGGAGTGTACCGAGGGCAGGGTCCAATCAGCCCCAGCATTTT
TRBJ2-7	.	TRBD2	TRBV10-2	CASSFSQAGGPYEQYF	TGCGCCAGCAGTTTTTCCCAAGCGGGAGGCCCCTACGAGCAGTACTTC
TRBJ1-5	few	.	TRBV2	CASSEVYSNQPQHF	TGTGCCAGCAGTGAAGTATACTCGAATCAGCCCCAGCATTTT
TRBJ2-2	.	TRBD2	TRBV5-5	CASSLAPSGGNVGELFF	TGTGCCAGCAGCTTGGCCCCTAGCGGGGGAAATGTGGGGGAGCTGTTTTTT
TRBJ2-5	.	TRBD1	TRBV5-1	CASSRGTDRGETQYF	TGCGCCAGCAGCAGGGGGACTGACAGGGGAGAGACCCAGTACTTC
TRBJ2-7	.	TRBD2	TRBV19	CASSMSAGGSSYEQYF	TGTGCCAGTAGTATGTCAGCGGGGGGTTCTTCCTACGAGCAGTACTTC
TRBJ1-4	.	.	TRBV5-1	CASSLGGTGFGNEKLFF	TGCGCCAGCAGCTTGGGAGGCACGGGGTTCGGTAATGAAAAACTGTTTTTT
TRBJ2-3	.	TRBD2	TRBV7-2	CASSFFAGEGDTQYF	TGTGCCAGCAGCTTCTTTGCGGGAGAGGGAGATACGCAGTATTTT
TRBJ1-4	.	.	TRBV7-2	CASSLEITTNEKLFF	TGTGCCAGCAGCTTAGAAATTACAACTAATGAAAAACTGTTTTTT
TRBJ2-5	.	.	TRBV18	CASSPPEPKTQYF	TGTGCCAGCTCACCACCGGAGCCAAAGACCCAGTACTTC
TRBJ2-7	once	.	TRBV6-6	CASSYSGTRTYF	TGTGCCAGCAGTTACTCCGGGACACGGACGTACTTC
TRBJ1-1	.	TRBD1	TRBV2	CASSPTGGYTEAFF	TGTGCCAGCAGTCCCACAGGGGGCTACACTGAAGCTTTCTTT
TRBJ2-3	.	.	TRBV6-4	CASSERYGDTQYF	TGTGCCAGCAGTGAGCGGTATGGAGATACGCAGTATTTT
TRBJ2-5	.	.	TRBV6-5	CASRSSRETQYF	TGTGCCTCCCGCTCCAGTCGAGAGACCCAGTACTTC
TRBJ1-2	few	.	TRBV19	CASSMGHYGYTF	TGTGCCAGTAGTATGGGTCACTATGGCTACACCTTC
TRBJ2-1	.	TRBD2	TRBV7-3	CASSFYPERGGINEQFF	TGTGCCAGCAGCTTCTACCCCGAGCGGGGGGGCATCAATGAGCAGTTCTTC
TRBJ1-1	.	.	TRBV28	CASSTIAGDGEAFF	TGTGCCAGCAGTACTATCGCAGGTGATGGTGAAGCTTTCTTT
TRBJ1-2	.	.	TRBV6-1	CASILSGDYGYTF	TGTGCCAGCATCCTTTCCGGGGACTATGGCTACACCTTC
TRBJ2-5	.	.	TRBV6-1	CASSVQARLGQETQYF	TGTGCCAGCAGTGTGCAAGCCCGCCTGGGCCAAGAGACCCAGTACTTC
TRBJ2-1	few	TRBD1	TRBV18	CASSPGTAQENEQFF	TGTGCCAGCTCACCCGGGACAGCCCAGGAGAATGAGCAGTTCTTC
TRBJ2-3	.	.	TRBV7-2	CASSPGLATDTQYF	TGTGCCAGCAGTCCGGGACTGGCAACAGATACGCAGTATTTT